These 13 T cell receptor beta chains originate from one sample sequenced in a study of monozygotic twins with inflammatory bowel disease. TCRdb reprocessed the 5' RACE reads, keeping one entry per CDR3 protein, no DNA. This table holds some 400,000 distinct CDR3 sequences. The sample consisted of blood. These receptors all stem from a human donor with ulcerative colitis or Crohn's disease, or a healthy co-twin of an affected twin (not recorded which).

The rearrangement joins TRBV2 to TRBJ2-2. Germline CDR1 SNHLY, CDR2 FYNNEI. The CDR3 has 14 amino acids. The CDR3 sequence: CASSDGRWTGELFF.

V gene TRBV19 combines with J gene TRBJ1-1; as DNA is missing, the TRBD1 call by TCRdb cannot be tested. CDR1 is LNHDA, CDR2 SQIVND, per germline (reference sequence). This CDR3 region has 15 residues. The CDR3 region is CASSTSGQLNTEAFF.

The chain links TRBV2 to TRBJ2-1; TCRdb selects TRBD1, and the lack of DNA leaves this call unchecked. This CDR3 contains 13 residues. The V gene's germline CDR1 is SNHLY and CDR2 FYNNEI. Here the CDR3 reads CASNKQGRDEQFF.

The V and J genes are TRBV5-6 and TRBJ2-3; TCRdb picks TRBD2, but there is no DNA to check that call. Germline values: CDR1 SGHDT, CDR2 YYEEEE. This CDR3 has 18 amino acids. This CDR3 is CASSFIVGLAGSTDTQYF.

The chain is built from TRBV6-2 or TRBV6-3 and TRBJ2-6. Germline values: CDR1 MNHEY, CDR2 SVGEGT. CDR3 length: 16 residues. CDR3 residues: CASREESHSGANVLTF.

This rearrangement joins TRBV20-1 to TRBJ2-1; TCRdb lists TRBD2, though no DNA is available to test this call. This CDR3 has 15 residues. Germline V gene lookup returns CDR1 DFQATT and CDR2 SNEGSKA (reference sequence). CDR3 residues: CSAIRAGSSYNEQFF.

J is TRBJ2-3 and V is TRBV28; the D gene TCRdb calls, TRBD1, cannot be checked with no DNA. CDR3 size: 15 residues. Germline values: CDR1 MDHEN, CDR2 SYDVKM. The CDR3 here is CASSRRTGGSDTQYF.

The V call is TRBV6-1, the J call TRBJ1-1. Germline CDR1 and CDR2: MNHNS and SASEGT. The CDR3 spans 12 residues. The CDR3 sequence is CAIQLSPTEAFF.

The J gene is TRBJ2-1, the V gene TRBV7-3; no DNA is available, so the TRBD2 call from TCRdb remains unchecked. The germline gives CDR1 SGHTA, CDR2 FQGTGA. The CDR3 consists of 15 residues. CDR3 protein: CASSLFRTSANEQFF.

J is TRBJ1-2 and V is TRBV19; TCRdb returns TRBD1, unconfirmable since there is no DNA. Germline-derived CDR1 and CDR2 are LNHDA and SQIVND (reference sequence). The CDR3 extends over 14 amino acids. The CDR3 sequence: CASSIIGTGGVYTF.

J is TRBJ1-4 and V is TRBV18. Germline V gene sequence: CDR1 KGHSH, CDR2 LQKENI. There are 16 residues in the CDR3. The CDR3 loop is CASSRMDLATNEKLFF.

The V call is TRBV4-2, the J call TRBJ2-3; TCRdb indicates TRBD2, and absent DNA this call remains unverified. CDR1 and CDR2 from the germline V gene are LGHNA and YNFKEQ. The CDR3 is 17 residues long. The CDR3 reads CASSLLAGGHSTDTQYF.

The chain is built from TRBV7-2 and TRBJ2-7; TCRdb designates TRBD1, a call that cannot be tested without DNA. CDR1 SGHTA and CDR2 FQGNSA come from the germline V gene. The CDR3 runs to 14 residues. The CDR3 reads CASSSQGATGEQYF. The whole variable domain, filled in from reference TRBV7-2 and TRBJ2-7, reads GAGVSQSPSNKVTEKGKDVELRCDPISGHTALYWYRQSLGQGLEFLIYFQGNSAPDKSGLPSDRFSAERTGGSVSTLTIQRTQQEDSAVYLCASSSQGATGEQYFGPGTRLTVT.